Each of the 26 T cell receptor beta chains below was sequenced from the same sample in a study of tumor-infiltrating lymphocytes in primary liver carcinoma. Co-extraction of both nucleic acids (RNA and DNA) used about 17-33 mg of unsorted bulk tissue. Using a constant-region primer together with ProtoScript II reverse transcriptase, TCR beta cDNA was made from around 500 ng of total RNA. Slightly modified ARM-PCR, run as three nested multiplex PCR rounds, produced the TCR beta libraries. TRBV1-TRBV30 forward primers and a C-beta reverse primer were used in the first two PCR rounds, which each ran for around 10 cycles. TCRdb called the multiplex PCR reads again in MiXCR, with one record for every CDR3 protein. The sample includes 40,000 to 55,000 distinct CDR3 sequences, approximately 70% seen only once; the top ten take 25% to 30%. Sequencing input: liver tumor tissue from sampling region 5. Subset given: tumor region T5, tumor centre. The receptors here all came from a man between 40 and 49 years old with primary liver carcinoma and hepatitis B virus infection.

For this clonotype: Mismatch with germline at one junction end may stem from a read error. This chain connects TRBV11-2 to TRBJ2-5, with TRBD2 matching over 10 bases. CDR3 size: 15 residues. CDR1 is SGHAT and CDR2 is FQNNGV in the germline V gene. The CDR3 is CATSDLTGAGGTQYF. For the CDR3, the DNA is TGTGCCACCAGCGACCTGACAGGAGCGGGAGGGACTCAGTACTTC.

Points on this clonotype: An end of the junction differs from the germline gene, which may be a read error. The gene calls are TRBV9 and TRBJ2-1; D perhaps matches TRBD1 (5 bases). CDR1 is SGDLS and CDR2 is YYNGEE in the germline V gene. The CDR3 totals 15 residues. The CDR3 loop is CASSVEWGAYNEQLF. In DNA, the CDR3 is TGTGCCAGCAGCGTAGAATGGGGCGCCTACAATGAGCAGTTATTC.

For this clonotype: A read error may produce the germline difference seen at one junction end. The chain has TRBV13 and TRBJ2-7; TRBD1 matches at 10 bases. The CDR3 sequence is 14 residues long. Germline CDR1 is PRHDT and CDR2 is FYEKMQ (reference sequence). CDR3 in amino acids: CVSSPRDRGYEQYF. CDR3 bases: TGTGTCAGCAGCCCCCGGGACAGGGGCTACGAGCAGTATTTC.

This clonotype was observed once. A read error is possible here, since a much larger clone lies one base away. The V call is TRBV30, the J call TRBJ2-1, with TRBD2 matching 9 bases. V shed 4 bases and J 6 bases; nucleotides not matched to a gene: 10. Germline V gene lookup returns CDR1 GTSNPN and CDR2 SVGIG (reference sequence). The CDR3 totals 15 residues. The CDR3 protein is CAWTSGLALRNEQFF. DNA of the CDR3: TGTGCCTGGACCTCGGGACTAGCACTCCGCAATGAGCAGTTCTTC.

To note about this clonotype: Germline is not matched at one junction end, which may reflect a read error. CDR3 region: CASNLQGAGTEVFF. The CDR3 coding sequence is TGTGCCAGCAATCTACAGGGGGCAGGAACTGAAGTTTTCTTT. The J gene is TRBJ1-1, the V gene TRBV12-3 or TRBV12-4; 9 nucleotides line up with TRBD1. The CDR3 runs to 14 residues.

Comments on this clonotype: One end of the junction fails to match germline, which may point to a read error. The chain carries TRBV12-3 or TRBV12-4 and TRBJ2-2, with TRBD1 matching over 7 bases. CDR3 size: 12 residues. CDR3 in amino acids: CAGSTGAGELFF. DNA for the CDR3: TGTGCCGGCAGCACAGGGGCCGGGGAGCTGTTTTTC.

This clonotype showed up many times. The chain joins TRBV5-4 to TRBJ2-5, with TRBD2 matching 8 bases. V lost 4 bases and J lost 0; bases outside the gene matches: 8. In germline, CDR1 is SGHNT, CDR2 YYREEE (reference sequence). The CDR3 is 16 residues long. The CDR3 nucleotides read TGTGCCAGCAGCCCCCGGGGGGGCGGGTACCAAGAGACCCAGTACTTC. Translated: CASSPRGGGYQETQYF. The full variable domain, in which reference TRBV5-4 and TRBJ2-5 provide the parts outside the CDR3, is ETGVTQSPTHLIKTRGQQVTLRCSSQSGHNTVSWYQQALGQGPQFIFQYYREEENGRGNFPPRFSGLQFPNYSSELNVNALELDDSALYLCASSPRGGGYQETQYFGPGTRLLVL.

About this clonotype itself: The conserved closing phenylalanine or tryptophan is absent in this CDR3, likely reflecting a read error. CDR3: CATTGLVGVYTSYEQYL. The CDR3 nucleotides read TGTGCCACTACTGGACTAGTGGGAGTTTATACGTCCTACGAGCAGTACTTA. The chain couples TRBV4-2 to TRBJ2-7; the match to TRBD2 covers 7 bases. The germline CDR1 and CDR2 sequences are LGHNA and YNFKEQ. V trimming: 10 bases; J trimming: 1 base; junction bases outside the gene matches: 19. The CDR3 sequence is 17 residues long.

As to this clonotype: Relative to the germline gene, one junction end is altered; a read error may explain this. The chain links TRBV6-5 to TRBJ2-7; no definite D call. The germline CDR1 and CDR2 sequences are MNHEY and SVGAGI. The CDR3 runs 14 residues. The DNA for the CDR3 is TGTGCCACCAGTTATGCGGTCATGGGATACGAGCAGTACTTC. It encodes CATSYAVMGYEQYF.

V gene TRBV29-1 combines with J gene TRBJ2-1; D possibly corresponds to TRBD1 (5 bases). Per germline, CDR1 SQVTM and CDR2 ANQGSEA. The CDR3 extends over 14 amino acids. The germline V and J ends were trimmed by 6 bases and 3 bases, with 15 bases remaining between them. CDR3 in amino acids: CSVLGRDGYNEQFF. The CDR3 DNA reads as TGCAGCGTCCTCGGCAGGGATGGCTACAATGAGCAGTTCTTC.

The chain couples TRBV28 to TRBJ2-7; 7 bases line up with TRBD2. The CDR3 spans 15 residues. Germline CDR1 reads MDHEN; CDR2 reads SYDVKM. The V gene end was trimmed by 2 bases and the J gene end by 2 bases; junction bases not matched to a gene: 6. The CDR3: CASSLGGVLPYEQYF. The CDR3, as DNA: TGTGCCAGCAGTTTAGGGGGGGTGCTACCCTACGAGCAGTACTTC.

This clonotype was seen ten or more times. The rearrangement links TRBV29-1 to TRBJ1-1; the match to TRBD1 covers 7 bases. The CDR3 runs 14 residues. CDR1 is SQVTM, CDR2 ANQGSEA, per germline. Trimming at V came to 6 bases and at J to 4 bases, leaving 11 bases not matched to a gene. The CDR3 nucleotides are TGCAGCGTCCGAAGGGGGCTTGATAGCACTGAAGCTTTCTTT. Residues: CSVRRGLDSTEAFF.

The chain is built from TRBV6-6 and TRBJ2-7; D is perhaps TRBD1 (6 bases). V was clipped by 9 bases and J by 4 bases, with 22 bases between them. The CDR3 spans 15 residues. Per the germline V gene, CDR1 is MNHNY and CDR2 is SVGAGI (reference sequence). The chain's CDR3 is CASSGGHTGYYEQYF. CDR3 in DNA: TGTGCCAGTAGTGGGGGACACACAGGGTATTACGAGCAGTACTTC.

This clonotype was counted once. The junction differs from germline at one of its ends, possibly a read error. V gene TRBV6-2 or TRBV6-3 combines with J gene TRBJ1-5; D not resolved. The CDR3 runs 11 residues. Germline values: CDR1 MNHEY, CDR2 SVGEGT. The CDR3 DNA is TGCGCCAGCACCATGGGACAGCCCCAGCATTTT. Residues: CASTMGQPQHF.

The J gene is TRBJ2-1, the V gene TRBV9; D is possibly TRBD2 (5 bases). V shed 0 bases and J shed 5 bases, with 9 bases lying between them. This CDR3 is 14 amino acids long. The germline V gene has CDR1 SGDLS and CDR2 YYNGEE. The CDR3 sequence is CASSVVPADNEQFF. The CDR3 bases are TGTGCCAGCAGCGTAGTTCCAGCGGACAATGAGCAGTTCTTC.

In this sample, this clonotype turned up many times. The chain joins TRBV6-5 to TRBJ2-2; D remains ambiguous. The CDR3 has 16 residues. V gave up 0 bases and J gave up 6 bases, with 14 bases separating them. CDR1 is MNHEY and CDR2 is SVGAGI in the germline V gene. The CDR3 bases are TGTGCCAGCAGTTACTCGCCGGGCCTTGGGTCCGGGGAGCTGTTTTTT. Translating gives CASSYSPGLGSGELFF.

To note about this clonotype: A read error may produce the germline difference seen at one junction end. The chain combines TRBV6-2 or TRBV6-3 with TRBJ2-2; 8 nucleotides agree with TRBD2. There are 15 residues in the CDR3. Per germline, CDR1 MNHEY and CDR2 SVGEGT. The CDR3 region is CPSSLSGSRVGELFF. CDR3 in DNA: TGTCCCAGTAGCCTAAGCGGGAGTCGAGTCGGGGAGCTGTTTTTT.

This clonotype has at least ten counts. The rearrangement uses TRBV30 and TRBJ2-3, with D maybe TRBD1 (5 bases). V dropped 3 bases and J dropped 0 bases, with 10 bases sitting between them. This CDR3 region has 14 residues. The V gene's germline CDR1 is GTSNPN and CDR2 SVGIG (reference sequence). This CDR3 is CAWRRAGSTDTQYF. DNA of the CDR3: TGTGCCTGGAGAAGGGCAGGGAGCACAGATACGCAGTATTTT.

On this clonotype: Here the CDR3 omits its conserved ending phenylalanine or tryptophan, so a read error is the likely source. This chain joins TRBV29-1 and TRBJ2-7; D is unresolved. The CDR3 length is 13 residues. Looked up from germline, CDR1 is SQVTM and CDR2 is ANQGSEA. CDR3 in DNA: TGCAATGTTCTAGTGGAGAGCTCCTACGAGCAGTACCTC. It is translated as CNVLVESSYEQYL.

A note on this clonotype: A read error may produce the germline difference seen at one junction end. The chain is built from TRBV13 and TRBJ2-1; D gene ambiguous. CDR1 is PRHDT and CDR2 is FYEKMQ in the germline V gene (reference sequence). The CDR3 is 11 residues long. The CDR3 is CDSSIRSEQFF. CDR3 DNA sequence: TGTGACAGCAGCATTAGGAGTGAGCAGTTCTTC.

Points on this clonotype: The conserved phenylalanine or tryptophan is not found at the CDR3 terminus, so this likely reflects a read error. The chain is built from TRBV7-8 and TRBJ2-2; D gene ambiguous. Germline V gives CDR1 SGHVS, CDR2 FQNEAQ. This CDR3 spans 16 amino acids. CDR3 coding DNA: TGTGCCAGCAGCTTAGTAAGGGTGGCGAACATCGGGGAGCTGTTTCTT. This codes for CASSLVRVANIGELFL.

As to this clonotype: A much larger clone lies one base from this, so it may be a read error. The chain joins TRBV7-9 to TRBJ1-4; a weak D match, TRBD1 (6 bases). The V end lost 5 bases, the J end lost 0 bases, and 22 bases lay between the germline ends. In germline, CDR1 is SEHNR, CDR2 FQNEAQ (reference sequence). CDR3 length equals 19 residues. CDR3 in amino acids: CASSPPPRTELATNEKLFF. The CDR3, as DNA: TGTGCCAGCAGCCCACCCCCTAGGACAGAACTTGCAACTAATGAAAAACTGTTTTTT.

By share of the sample, this clonotype is medium-sized. The chain is built from TRBV11-2 and TRBJ2-5; tentatively, D is TRBD1 (6 bases). Germline lookup yields CDR1 SGHAT and CDR2 FQNNGV. Trimming shortened V by 1 base and J by 4 bases, and 10 bases separated the two germline ends. The CDR3 extends over 14 amino acids. As DNA, the CDR3 is TGTGCCAGCAGCTTAGGGGGGCTAGGAGAGACCCAGTACTTC. Translation gives CASSLGGLGETQYF.

Remarks on this clonotype: The junction departs from the called germline gene at one end, perhaps through a read error. The J gene is TRBJ2-7, the V gene TRBV6-6; tentative D call: TRBD2 (6 bases). This CDR3 is built from 14 residues. Germline-derived CDR1 and CDR2 are MNHNY and SVGAGI (reference sequence). The CDR3 bases are TGTGGCAGCAGACCTAGGACCCAGGCACGGGAGCTGTACTTC. Translated, it gives CGSRPRTQARELYF.

Details on this clonotype: The germline gene is not matched at one end of the junction; a read error may be the cause. The chain uses TRBV4-2 and TRBJ1-5, with 7 positions matching TRBD1. The germline V gene has CDR1 LGHNA and CDR2 YNFKEQ. The CDR3 is made up of 16 amino acids. In nucleotides, the CDR3 is TGTGCCAGCAGTCAAGATGGAGGGCAGGGGGGGCAGCCCCAGCGTTTT. As protein: CASSQDGGQGGQPQRF.

Points on this clonotype: At one of its ends the junction is not consistent with the germline gene, which may arise from a read error. The chain recombines TRBV6-5 with TRBJ2-3; D not resolved. This CDR3 is built from 15 residues. Germline CDR1 reads MNHEY; CDR2 reads SVGAGI. The CDR3 DNA is TGTGCCAGCAGATCCATAGTGGATAGCACAGATGCGCAGTATTTT. Residues: CASRSIVDSTDAQYF.